This entry lists 22 T cell receptor beta chains sequenced from one sample in a study of shared T cell receptors in the human thymus. The protocol was immunoSEQ multiplex PCR, while the TCRdb copy is restricted to in-frame clones and leaves out a portion. The sample lists 550,000 to 800,000 clones, over 75% seen once, with around 0.0099% in the top ten. These data were also reused for a study on human thymus T cells.

Sequencing input: thymocytes. All receptors come from a girl in the first two years of life with a congenital heart defect.

CDR3 region: CASSTGLGNYGYTF. The DNA for the CDR3 is TGTGCCAGCAGTACAGGTCTCGGTAACTATGGCTACACCTTC. The rearrangement uses TRBV25-1 and TRBJ1-2; D possibly corresponds to TRBD1 (5 bases). V shed 5 bases and J shed 1 base, with 11 bases lying between them. The germline V gene encodes CDR1 MGHDK and CDR2 SYGVNS. The CDR3 has 14 amino acids.

Remarks on this clone: Additional DNA sequences in this sample encode the identical CDR3. The chain combines TRBV2 with TRBJ1-6; 7 bases fit TRBD1. J lost 2 bases, V lost 8 bases, and 6 bases had no gene match. The CDR3 covers 15 residues. Looked up from germline, CDR1 is SNHLY and CDR2 is FYNNEI. The CDR3 sequence is CASVHRGTYNSPLHF. CDR3 DNA sequence: TGTGCCAGCGTCCACAGGGGAACCTATAATTCACCCCTCCACTTT.

The chain has TRBV19 and TRBJ1-2; tentative D call: TRBD1 (5 bases). V dropped 8 bases and J dropped 1 base, with 11 bases sitting between them. Germline lookup yields CDR1 LNHDA and CDR2 SQIVND (reference sequence). The CDR3 spans 13 residues. For the CDR3, the DNA is TGTGCCAGTCAAAGTAGGGGTAACTATGGCTACACCTTC. This sequence encodes CASQSRGNYGYTF.

This chain links TRBV18 with TRBJ1-4; D unresolved. Trimming shortened V by 4 bases and J by 0 bases, and 15 bases separated the two germline ends. CDR3 length equals 17 residues. Looked up from germline, CDR1 is KGHSH and CDR2 is LQKENI. The CDR3 nucleotides are TGTGCCAGCTCACAGGGAGGGAAACATACAACTAATGAAAAACTGTTTTTT. Amino acids: CASSQGGKHTTNEKLFF. Supplemented by reference TRBV18 and TRBJ1-4, the full variable domain reads NAGVMQNPRHLVRRRGQEARLRCSPMKGHSHVYWYRQLPEEGLKFMVYLQKENIIDESGMPKERFSAEFPKEGPSILRIQQVVRGDSAAYFCASSQGGKHTTNEKLFFGSGTQLSVL.

The table lists this clone with a few counts. The chain joins TRBV5-1 to TRBJ2-2; a possible D gene is TRBD1 (5 bases). This CDR3 has 14 residues. Germline lookup yields CDR1 SGHRS and CDR2 YFSETQ. Trimming took off 4 bases at V and 4 bases at J, with 11 bases between the two ends. This chain's CDR3 is CASSRTPTTGELFF. For the CDR3, the DNA is TGCGCCAGCAGCCGGACACCGACCACCGGGGAGCTGTTTTTT.

The rearrangement uses TRBV25-1 and TRBJ1-3; maybe TRBD1 (6 bases). CDR1 and CDR2 (germline): MGHDK, SYGVNS. The CDR3 sequence is 15 residues long. Trimming removed 4 bases from V and 4 bases from J, with 14 bases in between. The CDR3 coding sequence is TGTGCCAGCAGTGTGCAGGGGAGAGCCGGAAACACCATATATTTT. Encoded protein: CASSVQGRAGNTIYF.

The rearrangement uses TRBV20-1 and TRBJ1-2; D unresolved. V was shortened by 5 bases and J by 4 bases, with 5 bases between the two germline ends. CDR1 is DFQATT and CDR2 is SNEGSKA in the germline V gene (reference sequence). CDR3 length: 10 residues. DNA of the CDR3: TGCAGTGCTCTTTCCTATGGCTACACCTTC. Amino acids: CSALSYGYTF.

The gene calls are TRBV4-1 and TRBJ2-3; 9 bases fit TRBD2. CDR1 is MGHRA, CDR2 YSYEKL, per germline. This CDR3 is built from 17 residues. V lost 3 bases to trimming and J lost 4 bases; unmatched junction nucleotides: 11. CDR3 amino acids: CASSQGSGGAPPDTQYF. The CDR3 DNA reads as TGCGCCAGCAGCCAGGGTAGCGGGGGCGCCCCCCCAGATACGCAGTATTTT.

J is TRBJ2-5 and V is TRBV18; 7 bases are a match to TRBD1. After removal of 1 base from V and 6 bases from J, the junction contained 17 bases not matched to a gene. This CDR3 comprises 18 residues. Germline V CDR1 and CDR2: KGHSH, LQKENI. CDR3 region: CASSPRAEDRMEWKTQYF. CDR3 nucleotide sequence: TGTGCCAGCTCACCACGGGCTGAGGACAGGATGGAATGGAAGACCCAGTACTTC.

The rearrangement links TRBV27 to TRBJ1-5; 7 nucleotides line up with TRBD1. V trimming: 2 bases; J trimming: 6 bases; junction bases outside the gene matches: 16. This CDR3 is 18 amino acids long. Germline loops: CDR1 MNHEY, CDR2 SMNVEV (reference sequence). CDR3 protein: CASSLVSGREGAGQPQHF. The CDR3, as DNA: TGTGCCAGCAGTTTAGTGAGCGGGCGTGAGGGGGCTGGTCAGCCCCAGCATTTT.

The chain's CDR3 is CASSATGQGEQYF. The CDR3 nucleotides read TGTGCCAGCAGTGCTACAGGGCAGGGAGAGCAGTACTTC. The genes are TRBV6-1 and TRBJ2-7; TRBD1 might be the D (6 bases). The CDR3 length is 13 residues. The germline V gene has CDR1 MNHNS and CDR2 SASEGT. V was trimmed by 4 bases and J by 7 bases, leaving 14 bases between them.

This rearrangement joins TRBV28 to TRBJ2-1; unclear D gene. V was pared by 6 bases and J by 6 bases, with 21 bases between. CDR3 length equals 16 residues. Germline assignment: CDR1 MDHEN and CDR2 SYDVKM. In DNA, the CDR3 is TGTGCCAGCAGCCCTACACCCGCTAGTTCCCCCAATGAGCAGTTCTTC. Amino acids: CASSPTPASSPNEQFF.

The rearrangement links TRBV28 to TRBJ2-7; 14 nucleotides agree with TRBD2. The junction had 6 bases not matched to a gene; V was cut back by 8 bases and J by 6 bases. Germline-derived CDR1 and CDR2 are MDHEN and SYDVKM. CDR3 size: 14 residues. CDR3 sequence: CASWPGTSGGEQYF. The CDR3 DNA reads as TGTGCCAGCTGGCCCGGGACTAGCGGGGGCGAGCAGTACTTC.

The rearrangement links TRBV5-8 to TRBJ2-3; TRBD2 aligns across 12 bases. The germline V gene has CDR1 SGHTS and CDR2 YDEGEE. The CDR3 runs to 17 residues. Unmatched junction bases numbered 6, after V lost 4 bases and J lost 0 bases. Here the CDR3 DNA reads TGTGCCAGCAGCGATGGACTAGCGGGGCGAAGCACAGATACGCAGTATTTT. This codes for CASSDGLAGRSTDTQYF.

The chain carries TRBV28 and TRBJ1-5; 10 nucleotides align to TRBD1. Per germline, CDR1 MDHEN and CDR2 SYDVKM. J was trimmed by 3 bases and V by 5 bases; bases with no gene match: 13. The CDR3 totals 18 residues. Written as DNA, the CDR3 is TGTGCCAGCAGTCTCACCGGACAGGGGGAAGGCAACAATCAGCCCCAGCATTTT. Residues: CASSLTGQGEGNNQPQHF.

This chain connects TRBV5-6 to TRBJ1-2; TRBD1 might be the D (5 bases). Germline V lookup: CDR1 SGHDT, CDR2 YYEEEE. Between the trimmed V and J ends, which lost 2 bases and 3 bases, there was a span of 8 bases. The CDR3 spans 13 residues. CDR3 nucleotide sequence: TGTGCCAGCAGCTTCCGCAGGGACTATGGCTACACCTTC. Translated, it gives CASSFRRDYGYTF.

The chain combines TRBV5-1 with TRBJ2-1, with 7 nucleotides matching TRBD2. The V gene end was trimmed by 2 bases and the J gene end by 4 bases; junction bases not matched to a gene: 9. CDR3 length: 16 residues. Germline CDR1 SGHRS, CDR2 YFSETQ. In DNA, the CDR3 is TGCGCCAGCAGCTTCTACCACAGCGGGGAATACAATGAGCAGTTCTTC. This codes for CASSFYHSGEYNEQFF.

For this clone: The sample holds other DNA sequences that translate to the same CDR3. J is TRBJ1-1 and V is TRBV19; D ambiguous. Trimming left V 3 bases short and J 4 bases short, with 9 bases between. CDR1 LNHDA and CDR2 SQIVND come from the germline V gene (reference sequence). CDR3 length equals 13 residues. The CDR3, as DNA: TGTGCCAGTAGTATTGGAGGGAGCACTGAAGCTTTCTTT. Amino acid sequence: CASSIGGSTEAFF.

This clone has only a few counts. The genes are TRBV5-1 and TRBJ1-2, with 9 positions matching TRBD1. The CDR3 spans 21 residues. V lost 9 bases to trimming and J lost 2 bases; unmatched junction nucleotides: 29. CDR1 and CDR2 from the germline V gene are SGHRS and YFSETQ. Written as DNA, the CDR3 is TGCGCCACCAAGTCAAATCCCGACCGGACAGGGGAAAGACTCCCAAACTATGGCTACACCTTC. Protein sequence: CATKSNPDRTGERLPNYGYTF.

This rearrangement joins TRBV5-6 to TRBJ2-7, with D maybe TRBD2 (6 bases). The CDR3 extends over 14 amino acids. V was pared by 4 bases and J by 3 bases, with 14 bases between. The germline V gene has CDR1 SGHDT and CDR2 YYEEEE. As DNA, the CDR3 is TGTGCCAGCAGCCCCGGTTGGGGGGACTACGAGCAGTACTTC. Protein: CASSPGWGDYEQYF.

The genes are TRBV4-3 and TRBJ1-1, with a tentative D call TRBD1 (6 bases). The germline V and J ends were trimmed by 2 bases and 5 bases, with 15 bases remaining between them. The CDR3 contains 15 residues. CDR1 is LGHNA and CDR2 is YSLEER in the germline V gene. This CDR3 is CASSQHRVAWTEAFF. In DNA, the CDR3 is TGCGCCAGCAGCCAACACAGGGTGGCGTGGACTGAAGCTTTCTTT.

Notes on this clone: At one boundary the junction diverges from the germline segment, which might be a read error. This sample includes further DNA sequences coding for the same CDR3. This chain links TRBV5-6 with TRBJ1-6; maybe TRBD1 (5 bases). Germline lookup yields CDR1 SGHDT and CDR2 YYEEEE. The CDR3 totals 14 residues. CDR3 protein: CASSLVRANSPLHF. In nucleotides, the CDR3 is TGTGCCAGCAGCTTGGTCAGGGCTAATTCCCCCCTCCACTTT.